Below, 32 T cell receptor beta chains from the same sample are listed, as sequenced in a study of T cell repertoires in cytomegalovirus infection (dated by TCRdb to between 2019 and 2020). TCRdb shows the sequencer as Illumina HiSeq 1500. TCRdb handled the public reads itself, with Q25 trimming in fastp and clone calling in MiXCR, and kept productive beta chains. Every CDR3 protein is listed once, alongside the most common genes and DNA of its rows. Counted in this sample were under 500,000 distinct CDR3 sequences; approximately 42% of them appeared once. The top ten clonotypes cover just under 45% of the sample. What the treatment or condition label conveys for this sample: in vitro stimulation with specific CMV peptide epitopes to enrich CMV-specific T cells. What these receptors recognize is not known. Sequencing was performed on cultured PBMCs, taken from culture after CMV antigen stimulation. The origin of the receptors is a human donor in good health (CMV status not recorded). Some clones in this sample may be carry-over from other donors' samples.

The genes are TRBV7-2 and TRBJ2-3, with D perhaps matching TRBD1 or TRBD2 (5 bases each). Germline V lookup: CDR1 SGHTA, CDR2 FQGNSA. This CDR3 comprises 14 residues. Trimming removed 1 base from V and 6 bases from J, with 11 bases in between. The CDR3 loop reads CASSLVGWGDTQYF. The CDR3 nucleotides are TGTGCCAGCAGCTTAGTAGGCTGGGGGGATACGCAGTATTTT.

This chain links TRBV4-1 with TRBJ2-3, with TRBD1 identical over 11 bases. CDR1 MGHRA and CDR2 YSYEKL come from the germline V gene. The CDR3 consists of 19 residues. J was trimmed by 6 bases and V by 0 bases; bases with no gene match: 14. This CDR3 reads CASSQDSIPGQGEWDTQYF. In DNA form, the CDR3 reads TGCGCCAGCAGCCAAGATTCTATACCGGGACAGGGGGAATGGGATACGCAGTATTTT.

The genes are TRBV6-1 and TRBJ2-1; 13 nucleotides align to TRBD2. Losses at the gene ends were 2 bases for V and 15 bases for J; bases not matched to a gene: 13. The CDR3 is made up of 16 amino acids. Germline values: CDR1 MNHNS, CDR2 SASEGT. CDR3 DNA sequence: TGTGCCAGCAGTGAATTCTTCGGGACTAGCGGGATGGGTGTGTTCTTC. This sequence encodes CASSEFFGTSGMGVFF.

This clonotype was seen a handful of times. This chain links TRBV12-3 or TRBV12-4 with TRBJ1-4; D is possibly TRBD1 (5 bases). The ends were cut back, 3 bases at V and 4 bases at J, with 9 bases in the middle. The CDR3 spans 14 residues. The CDR3 region is CASSFQGYNEKLFF. The CDR3 DNA reads as TGTGCCAGCAGTTTTCAGGGATATAATGAAAAACTGTTTTTT.

This clonotype was found a few times. CDR3 sequence: CASSQQGLGNQPQHF. The CDR3 DNA reads as TGTGCCAGCAGCCAGCAGGGTCTGGGCAATCAGCCCCAGCATTTT. The chain combines TRBV7-2 with TRBJ1-5; D possibly corresponds to TRBD1 (5 bases). Germline V gene lookup returns CDR1 SGHTA and CDR2 FQGNSA. The V end lost 5 bases, the J end lost 2 bases, and 13 bases lay between the germline ends. The CDR3 is made up of 15 amino acids.

The chain is built from TRBV11-2 and TRBJ2-7; 8 nucleotides align to TRBD2. The CDR3 is 14 amino acids. V lost 5 bases, J lost 3 bases, and 6 bases stayed unmatched. CDR1 and CDR2 (germline): SGHAT, FQNNGV. The CDR3: CASSPLSGNYEQYF. CDR3 in DNA: TGTGCCAGCAGCCCCCTTAGCGGGAACTACGAGCAGTACTTC.

Ten or more counts support this clonotype. The chain recombines TRBV7-2 with TRBJ1-2, with D tentatively TRBD1 (6 bases). CDR1 and CDR2 from the germline V gene are SGHTA and FQGNSA. The ends were cut back, 5 bases at V and 1 base at J, with 17 bases in the middle. The CDR3 extends over 16 amino acids. CDR3 in DNA: TGTGCCAGCAGCCCAGAATCGGGACAATATAACTATGGCTACACCTTC. Translation: CASSPESGQYNYGYTF.

V and J are TRBV7-9 and TRBJ2-1; TRBD2 is a possible D gene (5 bases). Germline V gene sequence: CDR1 SEHNR, CDR2 FQNEAQ (reference sequence). CDR3 length equals 13 residues. V was shortened by 5 bases and J by 7 bases, with 12 bases between the two germline ends. CDR3 loop: CASSLTPGNEQFF. CDR3 DNA: TGTGCCAGCAGCCTAACCCCGGGGAATGAGCAGTTCTTC. Using reference TRBV7-9 and TRBJ2-1 for the parts outside the CDR3, the full variable domain is DTGVSQNPRHKITKRGQNVTFRCDPISEHNRLYWYRQTLGQGPEFLTYFQNEAQLEKSRLLSDRFSAERPKGSFSTLEIQRTEQGDSAMYLCASSLTPGNEQFFGPGTRLTVL.

The rearrangement uses TRBV20-1 and TRBJ1-5; D gene ambiguous. Trimming pared 2 bases from V and 3 bases from J, leaving 11 bases between. This CDR3 region has 14 residues. Germline V CDR1 and CDR2: DFQATT, SNEGSKA (reference sequence). The CDR3 loop reads CSARIAGTNQPQHF. Written as DNA, the CDR3 is TGCAGTGCTAGAATTGCGGGAACCAATCAGCCCCAGCATTTT.

This sequence joins TRBV7-9 and TRBJ2-4, with a tentative D call TRBD1 (6 bases). The CDR3 totals 15 residues. Germline assignment: CDR1 SEHNR and CDR2 FQNEAQ (reference sequence). Trimming shortened V by 1 base and J by 1 base, and 8 bases separated the two germline ends. Written as DNA, the CDR3 is TGTGCCAGCAGCTTAGGTCAGGGGGCCAAAAACATTCAGTACTTC. This gives the protein CASSLGQGAKNIQYF. The full variable domain, with the rest looked up from reference TRBV7-9 and TRBJ2-4, is DTGVSQNPRHKITKRGQNVTFRCDPISEHNRLYWYRQTLGQGPEFLTYFQNEAQLEKSRLLSDRFSAERPKGSFSTLEIQRTEQGDSAMYLCASSLGQGAKNIQYFGAGTRLSVL.

This clonotype was picked up a small number of times. The rearrangement joins TRBV7-2 to TRBJ1-2, with a possible D match to TRBD1 (6 bases). V was trimmed by 1 base and J by 2 bases, leaving 11 bases between them. CDR1 SGHTA and CDR2 FQGNSA come from the germline V gene. The CDR3 has 15 residues. The CDR3 loop reads CASSLESGANYGYTF. CDR3 bases: TGTGCCAGCAGCTTAGAATCAGGGGCCAACTATGGCTACACCTTC.

There are a few counts of this clonotype. The CDR3 nucleotides read TGTGCCAGCAGTTACACCCCCGGACAGGGCCTCAATCAGCCCCAGCATTTT. Translation: CASSYTPGQGLNQPQHF. The chain joins TRBV6-2 or TRBV6-3 to TRBJ1-5; the match to TRBD1 covers 8 bases. J lost 3 bases, V lost 2 bases, and 9 bases had no gene match. This CDR3 spans 17 amino acids. In germline, CDR1 is MNHEY, CDR2 SVGEGT.

The V and J genes are TRBV5-5 and TRBJ2-3; 12 bases are shared with TRBD2. V shed 6 bases and J 4 bases; nucleotides not matched to a gene: 6. The V gene's germline CDR1 is SGHKS and CDR2 YYEKEE (reference sequence). The CDR3 has 15 residues. The CDR3 nucleotides read TGTGCCAGCAAGGGACTAGCGGGTATTTCAGATACGCAGTATTTT. Amino acid sequence: CASKGLAGISDTQYF.

This chain connects TRBV19 to TRBJ1-1; the D gene is possibly TRBD1 (5 bases). Germline V gene data show CDR1 as LNHDA and CDR2 as SQIVND (reference sequence). The CDR3 sequence is 14 residues long. Trimming took 4 bases from V and 0 from J, leaving 9 bases between them. Here the CDR3 reads CASSSWDLNTEAFF. CDR3 nucleotides: TGTGCCAGTAGTAGCTGGGACCTGAACACTGAAGCTTTCTTT.

The chain is built from TRBV6-2 or TRBV6-3 and TRBJ2-7; D call uncertain. Germline V gene lookup returns CDR1 MNHEY and CDR2 SVGEGT. Trimming took off 0 bases at V and 4 bases at J, with 10 bases between the two ends. The CDR3 is made up of 14 amino acids. The DNA of the CDR3 is TGTGCCAGCAGTTACTCCCACCAAAAATACGAGCAGTACTTC. It encodes CASSYSHQKYEQYF.

The chain uses TRBV5-1 and TRBJ2-2; 7 nucleotides match TRBD2. Unmatched junction bases numbered 6, after V lost 4 bases and J lost 0 bases. The CDR3 is 16 amino acids. Germline loops: CDR1 SGHRS, CDR2 YFSETQ. The CDR3 DNA reads as TGCGCCAGCAGCCCTAGCGGCAGGACGAACACCGGGGAGCTGTTTTTT. This sequence encodes CASSPSGRTNTGELFF.

This clonotype has only a few counts. The chain links TRBV12-3 or TRBV12-4 to TRBJ1-4, with TRBD1 matching over 8 bases. With 3 bases clipped from V and 8 bases from J, the junction kept 8 bases outside the gene matches. This CDR3 comprises 15 residues. The CDR3 reads CASSFYQGAEEKLFF. CDR3 DNA: TGTGCCAGCAGTTTTTATCAGGGGGCGGAGGAAAAACTGTTTTTT.

This clonotype was seen at least ten times. The rearrangement joins TRBV7-8 to TRBJ1-2, with 9 bases that match TRBD1. V was pared by 2 bases and J by 8 bases, with 3 bases of the junction left unmatched. This CDR3 contains 13 residues. The germline V gene encodes CDR1 SGHVS and CDR2 FQNEAQ. Here the CDR3 DNA reads TGTGCCAGCAGCTTACGGACAGGGGACGGCTACACCTTC. As protein: CASSLRTGDGYTF.

The V gene is TRBV4-1, the J gene TRBJ2-7; D may be TRBD1 or TRBD2 (5 bases each). CDR1 is MGHRA and CDR2 is YSYEKL in the germline V gene. The germline V and J ends were trimmed by 4 bases and 2 bases, with 15 bases remaining between them. The CDR3 spans 15 residues. CDR3 region: CASSREDWGTYEQYF. Here the CDR3 DNA reads TGCGCCAGCAGCCGTGAGGACTGGGGGACCTACGAGCAGTACTTC.

This clonotype was observed a handful of times. The V call is TRBV6-6, the J call TRBJ2-7, with a possible D match to TRBD1 (6 bases). Germline V lookup: CDR1 MNHNY, CDR2 SVGAGI (reference sequence). The CDR3 has 15 residues. The germline V and J ends were trimmed by 5 bases and 2 bases, with 16 bases remaining between them. The CDR3: CASSILGTIAYEQYF. The CDR3 DNA reads as TGTGCCAGCAGTATACTCGGGACAATTGCCTACGAGCAGTACTTC.

This clonotype has just a few counts. The rearrangement links TRBV7-6 to TRBJ1-6; D unresolved. The CDR3 covers 13 residues. The germline gives CDR1 SGHVS, CDR2 FNYEAQ. Trimming left V 5 bases short and J 5 bases short, with 7 bases between. The CDR3 nucleotides are TGTGCCAGCAGCCTACTCAATAATTCACCCCTCCACTTT. Encoded protein: CASSLLNNSPLHF. Looking up the rest from reference TRBV7-6 and TRBJ1-6 gives the full variable domain: GAGVSQSPRYKVTKRGQDVALRCDPISGHVSLYWYRQALGQGPEFLTYFNYEAQQDKSGLPNDRFSAERPEGSISTLTIQRTEQRDSAMYRCASSLLNNSPLHFGNGTRLTVT.

This CDR3 is CASSLVPQISSNQPQHF. In nucleotides, the CDR3 is TGTGCCAGCAGCTTGGTCCCCCAGATCTCGAGCAATCAGCCCCAGCATTTT. The rearrangement joins TRBV5-5 to TRBJ1-5; D is ambiguous. V was clipped by 0 bases and J by 1 base, with 14 bases between them. Germline CDR1 SGHKS, CDR2 YYEKEE (reference sequence). The CDR3 sequence is 17 residues long. Full variable domain (outside the CDR3, taken from reference TRBV5-5 and TRBJ1-5): DAGVTQSPTHLIKTRGQQVTLRCSPISGHKSVSWYQQVLGQGPQFIFQYYEKEERGRGNFPDRFSARQFPNYSSELNVNALLLGDSALYLCASSLVPQISSNQPQHFGDGTRLSIL.

A remark on this clonotype: At one boundary the junction diverges from the germline segment, which might be a read error. The V call is TRBV20-1, the J call TRBJ2-5, with D tentatively TRBD1 or TRBD2 (5 bases each). Germline V gene data show CDR1 as DFQATT and CDR2 as SNEGSKA (reference sequence). The CDR3 consists of 14 residues. In DNA form, the CDR3 reads TGCAGTGCCACGAGGGGTCTGGATTTGGAGACACAGTACTTC. Translated, it gives CSATRGLDLETQYF.

This rearrangement joins TRBV2 to TRBJ2-2; no clear D gene. This CDR3 is built from 13 residues. V lost 4 bases and J lost 6, with 9 bases in between. Germline-derived CDR1 and CDR2 are SNHLY and FYNNEI. The CDR3 bases are TGTGCCAGCAGTGTATCTCGGCCCGGGGAGCTGTTTTTT. Translated, it gives CASSVSRPGELFF.

The chain uses TRBV10-2 and TRBJ1-1; no clear D. Germline loops: CDR1 WSHSY, CDR2 SAAADI. The CDR3 sequence is 13 residues long. Deletions cut 3 bases from V and 8 bases from J, with 13 bases between. The CDR3 spells CASSEPTTDEAFF. In nucleotides, the CDR3 is TGCGCCAGCAGTGAACCGACGACCGACGAAGCTTTCTTT.

This clonotype was counted a few times. V usage is TRBV7-2 and J usage is TRBJ2-7; the match to TRBD2 covers 8 bases. With 1 base clipped from V and 5 bases from J, the junction kept 4 bases outside the gene matches. Germline V lookup: CDR1 SGHTA, CDR2 FQGNSA. The CDR3 extends over 14 amino acids. The CDR3 nucleotides are TGTGCCAGCAGCTTAGGTGTAGCGGGAAACGAGCAGTACTTC. Encoded protein: CASSLGVAGNEQYF.

The chain uses TRBV7-2 and TRBJ2-1, with a tentative D call TRBD1 (6 bases). V was clipped by 5 bases and J by 5 bases, with 10 bases between them. Germline CDR1 and CDR2: SGHTA and FQGNSA. This CDR3 comprises 13 residues. The CDR3 sequence: CASSPQGNNEQFF. CDR3 DNA: TGTGCCAGCAGCCCGCAGGGGAACAATGAGCAGTTCTTC.

This clonotype is a singleton in its sample. This chain links TRBV2 with TRBJ2-3, with D possibly TRBD2 on 6 matching bases. V lost 6 bases to trimming and J lost 4 bases, with 14 bases between them. CDR1 is SNHLY and CDR2 is FYNNEI in the germline V gene. The CDR3 consists of 14 residues. The CDR3 loop is CASSAWGDPDTQYF. For the CDR3, the DNA is TGTGCCAGCAGCGCATGGGGGGACCCAGATACGCAGTATTTT.

The gene calls are TRBV2 and TRBJ2-7, with a tentative D call TRBD2 (5 bases). The CDR3 runs to 13 residues. Per the germline V gene, CDR1 is SNHLY and CDR2 is FYNNEI. With 7 bases removed from V and 9 bases from J, the gap between germline ends came to 19 bases. The CDR3 sequence is CASIEEEVRGQYF. CDR3 DNA: TGTGCCAGCATCGAGGAGGAGGTCCGTGGGCAGTACTTC.

The rearrangement links TRBV28 to TRBJ2-1; 7 bases map to TRBD2. This CDR3 region has 15 residues. The V and J ends lost 7 bases and 6 bases, in that order; junction bases with no gene match: 12. CDR1 and CDR2 from the germline V gene are MDHEN and SYDVKM. The CDR3 nucleotides are TGTGCCAGCAAATCTCCGACTAGCCCCGGCAATGAGCAGTTCTTC. Translated: CASKSPTSPGNEQFF.

This clonotype has more than one count but fewer than ten. The J gene is TRBJ1-3, the V gene TRBV7-2; the D gene is possibly TRBD1 (6 bases). The CDR3 is 16 amino acids. Trimming removed 2 bases from V and 0 bases from J, with 11 bases in between. The germline V gene encodes CDR1 SGHTA and CDR2 FQGNSA. In DNA form, the CDR3 reads TGTGCCAGCAGCTTAAATCCAGGGGCCTCTGGAAACACCATATATTTT. This codes for CASSLNPGASGNTIYF. Complete variable domain (other parts from reference TRBV7-2 and TRBJ1-3): GAGVSQSPSNKVTEKGKDVELRCDPISGHTALYWYRQSLGQGLEFLIYFQGNSAPDKSGLPSDRFSAERTGGSVSTLTIQRTQQEDSAVYLCASSLNPGASGNTIYFGEGSWLTVV.

The rearrangement uses TRBV7-2 and TRBJ2-2; unclear D gene. This CDR3 has 16 residues. V lost 5 bases and J 0 bases, leaving 13 bases between the germline ends. The V gene's germline CDR1 is SGHTA and CDR2 FQGNSA. CDR3 loop: CASSVRRSANTGELFF. CDR3 coding DNA: TGTGCCAGCAGCGTCAGACGGAGTGCGAACACCGGGGAGCTGTTTTTT. The full variable domain, completed using reference TRBV7-2 and TRBJ2-2, is GAGVSQSPSNKVTEKGKDVELRCDPISGHTALYWYRQSLGQGLEFLIYFQGNSAPDKSGLPSDRFSAERTGGSVSTLTIQRTQQEDSAVYLCASSVRRSANTGELFFGEGSRLTVL.